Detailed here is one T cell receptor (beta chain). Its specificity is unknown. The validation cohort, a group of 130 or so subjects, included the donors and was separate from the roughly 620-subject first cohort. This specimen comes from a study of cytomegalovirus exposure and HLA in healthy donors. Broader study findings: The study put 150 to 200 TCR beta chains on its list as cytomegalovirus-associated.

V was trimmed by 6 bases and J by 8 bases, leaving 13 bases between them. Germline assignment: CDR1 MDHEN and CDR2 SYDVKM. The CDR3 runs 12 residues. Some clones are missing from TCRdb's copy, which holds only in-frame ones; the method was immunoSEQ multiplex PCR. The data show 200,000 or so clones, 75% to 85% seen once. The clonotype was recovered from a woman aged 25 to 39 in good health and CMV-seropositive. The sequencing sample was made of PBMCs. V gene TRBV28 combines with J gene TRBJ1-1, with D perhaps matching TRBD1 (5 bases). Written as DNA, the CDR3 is TGTGCCAGCAGGACCCTCCAGGGCGAAGCTTTCTTT. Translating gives CASRTLQGEAFF.